The present entry profiles one TCR beta chain with its context. The antigen is undetermined. This sample was taken from a study of OX40 agonist ivuxolimab in advanced cancers. Study context: Every patient in dose escalation had hepatocellular carcinoma, melanoma, renal cell or head and neck cancer.

The CDR3 is 18 amino acids. V lost 6 bases, J lost 0 bases, and 9 bases stayed unmatched. The germline gives CDR1 KGHSH, CDR2 LQKENI. General observations from the study: Undetermined was the antigen specificity of the expanded peripheral T cells. At doses 0.1 to 3.0 mg/kg, CD4+ and CD8+ clones expanded. On average, a greater number of expanded clones characterised CD8+ T cells relative to CD4+.

Clones were read by immunoSEQ multiplex PCR, and TCRdb kept only the in-frame ones, dropping some. This table has 65,000 to 75,000 clones, about 90% appearing once. This sequence joins TRBV18 and TRBJ2-1; 12 bases fit TRBD2. The sequence derives from an adult with an advanced solid tumor such as melanoma, head and neck, liver or kidney cancer. The source material was CD4+ or CD8+ T cells sorted from blood, sampled in a trial of the OX40 agonist ivuxolimab. The CDR3 loop is CASSGLAGTETSYNEQFF. CDR3 DNA: TGTGCCAGCTCCGGACTAGCGGGAACGGAGACCTCCTACAATGAGCAGTTCTTC.